This T cell receptor (beta chain) appears in the sequencing data of a study of T cell repertoires in cytomegalovirus infection. Study details: Recently identified HLA-C-restricted CMV epitopes were among the peptides used. Public signatures in TCR beta pointed to CMV infection and matching HLA type. General study points: Dominating the ex vivo response were HLA-C-restricted CMV-specific TCR beta clonotypes. CMV carriers having the relevant HLA were flagged by cumulative public TCR beta family frequency.

About this clonotype itself: Antigen specificity is unknown.

TCRdb re-called the reads with MiXCR, one entry per CDR3 protein. This table holds a few hundred thousand distinct CDR3 sequences, 40% found once. Trimming pared 7 bases from V and 0 bases from J, leaving 13 bases between. This CDR3 contains 14 residues. CDR1 and CDR2 (germline): SEHNR, FQNEAQ (reference sequence). Source: cultured PBMCs, taken from culture after CMV antigen stimulation. The genes are TRBV7-9 and TRBJ2-7, with D possibly being TRBD1 (6 bases). This clonotype was obtained from a human donor in good health (CMV status not recorded). Some clones in this sample may be carry-over from other donors' samples. CDR3 bases: TGTGCCAGCACCATGTGGGACACCTCCTACGAGCAGTACTTC. The encoded protein is CASTMWDTSYEQYF.